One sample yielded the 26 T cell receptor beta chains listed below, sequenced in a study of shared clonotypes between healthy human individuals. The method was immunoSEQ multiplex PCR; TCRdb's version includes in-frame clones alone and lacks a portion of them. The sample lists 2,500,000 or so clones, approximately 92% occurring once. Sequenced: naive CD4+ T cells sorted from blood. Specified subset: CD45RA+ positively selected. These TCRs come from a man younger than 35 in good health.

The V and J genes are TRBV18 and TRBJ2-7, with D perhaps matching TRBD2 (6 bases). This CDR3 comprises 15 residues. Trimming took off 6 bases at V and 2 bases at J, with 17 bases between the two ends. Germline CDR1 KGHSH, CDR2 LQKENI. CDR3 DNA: TGTGCCAGCTCCGGCGGTAGCGGAGCCCCCTACGAGCAGTACTTC. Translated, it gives CASSGGSGAPYEQYF.

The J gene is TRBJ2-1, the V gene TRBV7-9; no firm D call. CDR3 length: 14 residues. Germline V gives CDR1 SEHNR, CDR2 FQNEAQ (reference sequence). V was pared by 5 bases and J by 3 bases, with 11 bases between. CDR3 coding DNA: TGTGCCAGCAGCCCGGACGGAAACTACAATGAGCAGTTCTTC. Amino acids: CASSPDGNYNEQFF. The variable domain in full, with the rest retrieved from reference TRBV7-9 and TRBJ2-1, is DTGVSQNPRHKITKRGQNVTFRCDPISEHNRLYWYRQTLGQGPEFLTYFQNEAQLEKSRLLSDRFSAERPKGSFSTLEIQRTEQGDSAMYLCASSPDGNYNEQFFGPGTRLTVL.

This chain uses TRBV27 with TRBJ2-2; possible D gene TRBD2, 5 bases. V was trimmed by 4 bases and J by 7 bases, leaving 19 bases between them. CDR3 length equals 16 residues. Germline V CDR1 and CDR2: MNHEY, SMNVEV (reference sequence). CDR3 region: CASSSSPHTSGGELFF. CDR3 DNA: TGTGCCAGCAGTTCATCCCCCCATACTAGTGGCGGGGAGCTGTTTTTT.

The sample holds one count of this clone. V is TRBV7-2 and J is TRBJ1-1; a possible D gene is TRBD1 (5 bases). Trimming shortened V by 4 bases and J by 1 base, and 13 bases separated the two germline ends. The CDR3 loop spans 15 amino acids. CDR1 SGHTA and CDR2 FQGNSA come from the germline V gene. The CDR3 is CASSSTGTKNTEAFF. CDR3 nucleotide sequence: TGTGCCAGCAGCTCGACTGGGACCAAGAACACTGAAGCTTTCTTT.

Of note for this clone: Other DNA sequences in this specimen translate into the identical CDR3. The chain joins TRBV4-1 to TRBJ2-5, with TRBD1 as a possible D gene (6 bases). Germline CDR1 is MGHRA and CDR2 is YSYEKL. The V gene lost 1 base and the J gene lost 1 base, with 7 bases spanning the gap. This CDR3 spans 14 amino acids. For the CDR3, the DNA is TGCGCCAGCAGCCAAGGCAGGGGCCAAGAGACCCAGTACTTC. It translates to CASSQGRGQETQYF.

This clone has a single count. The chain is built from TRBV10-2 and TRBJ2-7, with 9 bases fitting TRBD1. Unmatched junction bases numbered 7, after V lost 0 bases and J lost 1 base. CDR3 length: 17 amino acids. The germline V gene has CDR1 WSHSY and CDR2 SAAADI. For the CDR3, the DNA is TGCGCCAGCAGTGAGTCGGCAGGACAGGGGTTTTCCTACGAGCAGTACTTC. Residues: CASSESAGQGFSYEQYF.

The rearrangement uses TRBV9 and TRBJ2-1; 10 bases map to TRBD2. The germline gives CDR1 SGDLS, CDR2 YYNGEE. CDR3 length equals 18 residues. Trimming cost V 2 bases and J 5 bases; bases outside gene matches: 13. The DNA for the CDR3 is TGTGCCAGCAGCGTGACAGGGTCTAGCGGGAGCGGGCACAATGAGCAGTTCTTC. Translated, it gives CASSVTGSSGSGHNEQFF.

Written as DNA, the CDR3 is TGCGCCAGCAGCCAGCTAGCGGGAGCTAATACCGGGGAGCTGTTTTTT. Amino acid sequence: CASSQLAGANTGELFF. This chain uses TRBV4-3 with TRBJ2-2, with 10 bases lining up with TRBD2. Germline trimming cut 3 bases from V and 5 bases from J; bases unmatched to any gene: 6. The CDR3 covers 16 residues. CDR1 and CDR2 (germline): LGHNA, YSLEER.

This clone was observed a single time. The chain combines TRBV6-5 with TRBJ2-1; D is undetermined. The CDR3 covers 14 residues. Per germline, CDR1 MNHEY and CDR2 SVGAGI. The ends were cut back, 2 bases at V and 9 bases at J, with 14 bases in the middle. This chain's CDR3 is CASSYHRASAEQFF. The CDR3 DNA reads TGTGCCAGCAGTTACCATCGGGCTAGTGCTGAGCAGTTCTTC.

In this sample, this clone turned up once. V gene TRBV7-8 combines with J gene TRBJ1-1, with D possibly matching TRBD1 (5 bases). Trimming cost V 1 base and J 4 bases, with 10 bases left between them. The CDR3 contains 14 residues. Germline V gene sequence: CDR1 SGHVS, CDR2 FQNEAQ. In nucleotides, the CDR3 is TGTGCCAGCAGCTTAGGGTGGGACCCCACTGAAGCTTTCTTT. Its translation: CASSLGWDPTEAFF.

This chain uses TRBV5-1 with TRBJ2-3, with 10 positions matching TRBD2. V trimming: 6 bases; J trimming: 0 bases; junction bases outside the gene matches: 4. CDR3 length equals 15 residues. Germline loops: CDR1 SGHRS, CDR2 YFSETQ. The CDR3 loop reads CASKSTSGSTDTQYF. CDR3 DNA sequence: TGCGCCAGCAAATCGACTAGCGGGAGCACAGATACGCAGTATTTT.

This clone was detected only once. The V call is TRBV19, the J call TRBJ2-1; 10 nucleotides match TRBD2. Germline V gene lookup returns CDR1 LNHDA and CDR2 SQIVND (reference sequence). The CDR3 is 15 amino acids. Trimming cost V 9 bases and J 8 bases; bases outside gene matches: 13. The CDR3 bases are TGTGCCAGCCAACAGCGGGAGGGCCTCCCCGATGAGCAGTTCTTC. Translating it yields CASQQREGLPDEQFF. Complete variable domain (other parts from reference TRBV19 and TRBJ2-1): DGGITQSPKYLFRKEGQNVTLSCEQNLNHDAMYWYRQDPGQGLRLIYYSQIVNDFQKGDIAEGYSVSREKKESFPLTVTSAQKNPTAFYLCASQQREGLPDEQFFGPGTRLTVL.

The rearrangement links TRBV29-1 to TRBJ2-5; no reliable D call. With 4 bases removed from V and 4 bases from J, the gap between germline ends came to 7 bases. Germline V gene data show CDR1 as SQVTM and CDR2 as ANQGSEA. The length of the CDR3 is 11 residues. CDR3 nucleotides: TGCAGCGTTGCCGGGTCAGAGACCCAGTACTTC. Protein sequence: CSVAGSETQYF.

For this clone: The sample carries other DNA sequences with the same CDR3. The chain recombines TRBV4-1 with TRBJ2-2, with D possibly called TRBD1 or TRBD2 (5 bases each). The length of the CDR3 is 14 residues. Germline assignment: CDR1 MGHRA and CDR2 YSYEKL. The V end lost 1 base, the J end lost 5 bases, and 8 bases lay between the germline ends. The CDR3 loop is CASSQVGGTGELFF. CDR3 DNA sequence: TGCGCCAGCAGCCAAGTTGGGGGAACCGGGGAGCTGTTTTTT.

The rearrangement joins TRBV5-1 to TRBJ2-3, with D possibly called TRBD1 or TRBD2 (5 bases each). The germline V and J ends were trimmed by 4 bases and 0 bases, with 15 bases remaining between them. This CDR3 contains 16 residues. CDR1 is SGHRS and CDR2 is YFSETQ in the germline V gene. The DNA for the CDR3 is TGCGCCAGCAGCCTAGCAGGGACCTTGAGCACAGATACGCAGTATTTT. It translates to CASSLAGTLSTDTQYF.

The CDR3 bases are TGCGCCAGCAGCTTGGGTGGAGGGAAGAATGAAAAACTGTTTTTT. Translation gives CASSLGGGKNEKLFF. The chain combines TRBV5-1 with TRBJ1-4; D gene uncertain. In germline, CDR1 is SGHRS, CDR2 YFSETQ. The germline V and J ends were trimmed by 0 bases and 5 bases, with 11 bases remaining between them. CDR3 size: 15 residues.

The CDR3 region has the DNA TGTGCCATCAGTGAGCGGGGGACGGAGACCCAGTACTTC. Protein sequence: CAISERGTETQYF. V and J are TRBV10-3 and TRBJ2-5, with D possibly TRBD2 on 6 matching bases. The germline CDR1 and CDR2 sequences are ENHRY and SYGVKD. The CDR3 totals 13 residues. V lost 2 bases and J lost 5, with 9 bases in between.

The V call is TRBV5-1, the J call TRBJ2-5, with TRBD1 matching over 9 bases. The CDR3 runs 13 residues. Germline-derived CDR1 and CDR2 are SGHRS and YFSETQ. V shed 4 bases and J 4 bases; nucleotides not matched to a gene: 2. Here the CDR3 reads CASSMTGGETQYF. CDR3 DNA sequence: TGCGCCAGCAGCATGACAGGGGGAGAGACCCAGTACTTC.

The CDR3 region is CASSSQGEGTGELFF. CDR3 nucleotides: TGTGCCAGCAGTTCACAGGGGGAGGGCACCGGGGAGCTGTTTTTT. The chain combines TRBV6-4 with TRBJ2-2, with D maybe TRBD1 (8 bases). CDR1 and CDR2 (germline): MRHNA, SNTAGT. Trimming took 5 bases from V and 4 from J, leaving 14 bases between them. The CDR3 length is 15 residues.

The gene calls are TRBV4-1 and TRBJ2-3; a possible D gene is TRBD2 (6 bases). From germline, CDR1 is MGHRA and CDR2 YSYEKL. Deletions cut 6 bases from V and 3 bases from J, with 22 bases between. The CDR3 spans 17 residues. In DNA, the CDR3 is TGCGCCAGCAGTCAACCGGCGGGGACGGTGGGGACAGATACGCAGTATTTT. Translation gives CASSQPAGTVGTDTQYF.

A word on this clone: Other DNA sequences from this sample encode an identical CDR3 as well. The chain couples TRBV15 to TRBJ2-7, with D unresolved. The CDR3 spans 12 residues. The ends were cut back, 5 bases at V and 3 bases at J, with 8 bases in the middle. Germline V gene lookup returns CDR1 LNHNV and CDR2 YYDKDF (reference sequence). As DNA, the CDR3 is TGTGCCACCAGCCGCGACCTCTACGAGCAGTACTTC. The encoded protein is CATSRDLYEQYF.

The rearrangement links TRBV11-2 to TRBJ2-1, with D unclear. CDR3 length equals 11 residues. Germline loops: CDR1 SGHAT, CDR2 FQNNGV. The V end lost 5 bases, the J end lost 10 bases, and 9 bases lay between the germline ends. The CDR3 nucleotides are TGTGCCAGCAGCCCCGCCAGGGAGCAGTTCTTC. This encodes CASSPAREQFF.

CDR3 amino acids: CAISGSMISGEQFF. Written as DNA, the CDR3 is TGTGCCATCAGTGGGTCGATGATTAGCGGTGAGCAGTTCTTC. This chain uses TRBV10-3 with TRBJ2-1, with D tentatively TRBD2 (6 bases). Trimming left V 4 bases short and J 9 bases short, with 16 bases between. The CDR3 covers 14 residues. Germline V gene lookup returns CDR1 ENHRY and CDR2 SYGVKD.

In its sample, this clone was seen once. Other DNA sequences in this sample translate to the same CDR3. For the CDR3, the DNA is TGCGCCAGCAGCTCGACGGGGGCTCAAGAGACCCAGTACTTC. Amino acid sequence: CASSSTGAQETQYF. The genes are TRBV5-1 and TRBJ2-5; the D gene could be TRBD1 or TRBD2 (6 bases each). Trimming took 3 bases from V and 2 from J, leaving 11 bases between them. The CDR3 length is 14 residues. Germline V gives CDR1 SGHRS, CDR2 YFSETQ.

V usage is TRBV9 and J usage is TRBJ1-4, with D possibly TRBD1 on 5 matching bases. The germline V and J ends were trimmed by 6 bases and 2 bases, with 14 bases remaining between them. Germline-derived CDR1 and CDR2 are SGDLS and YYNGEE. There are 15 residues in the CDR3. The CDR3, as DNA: TGTGCCAGCACCCCGGGGCTAGGGACTAATGAAAAACTGTTTTTT. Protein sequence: CASTPGLGTNEKLFF. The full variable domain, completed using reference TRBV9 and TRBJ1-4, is DSGVTQTPKHLITATGQRVTLRCSPRSGDLSVYWYQQSLDQGLQFLIQYYNGEERAKGNILERFSAQQFPDLHSELNLSSLELGDSALYFCASTPGLGTNEKLFFGSGTQLSVL.

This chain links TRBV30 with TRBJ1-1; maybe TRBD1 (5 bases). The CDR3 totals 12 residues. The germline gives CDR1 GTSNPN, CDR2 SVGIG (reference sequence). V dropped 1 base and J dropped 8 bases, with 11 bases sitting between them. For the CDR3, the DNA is TGTGCCTGGAGTGGCCTAAGACAGGAAGCTTTCTTT. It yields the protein CAWSGLRQEAFF. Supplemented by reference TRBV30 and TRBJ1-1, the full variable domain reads SQTIHQWPATLVQPVGSPLSLECTVEGTSNPNLYWYRQAAGRGLQLLFYSVGIGQISSEVPQNLSASRPQDRQFILSSKKLLLSDSGFYLCAWSGLRQEAFFGQGTRLTVV.